This T cell receptor (beta chain) was captured in a study of beta chain features in type 1 diabetes. Study results and caveats: Moderately but significantly shorter TCRB CDR3s were found in Type 1 diabetes patients in all four CD4+ subsets. More deletions and fewer insertions at VDJ junctions were seen in type 1 diabetes patients. The question left open here concerned HLA type influencing TCRB rearrangement.

The sample holds a few counts of this clone. Its antigen is unknown. Other DNA sequences within the sample encode an identical CDR3. Germline V lookup: CDR1 SEHNR, CDR2 FQNEAQ (reference sequence). V lost 5 bases, J lost 7 bases, and 6 bases stayed unmatched. CDR3 length: 14 amino acids. The entirety of the isolated RNA underwent reverse transcription, so expressed TCRB transcripts were sequenced. It was found that naive, central memory and regulatory T cell samples averaged about 3.4 million reads. Sequenced by immunoSEQ multiplex PCR; TCRdb stores in-frame clones only, minus some. The data contain around 180,000 clones, roughly 8% of them singletons.

The chain is built from TRBV7-9 and TRBJ1-4, with 8 nucleotides matching TRBD1. What was sequenced was central memory CD4+ T cells from blood. This TCR was recovered from a man aged 18 to 29 with type 1 diabetes. This chain's CDR3 is CASSPQGGGEKLFF. CDR3 DNA: TGTGCCAGCAGCCCACAGGGGGGAGGTGAAAAACTGTTTTTT.